Each of the 30 T cell receptor beta chains below was sequenced from the same sample in a study of immune evolution from preneoplasia to lung adenocarcinoma. The method was immunoSEQ multiplex PCR; TCRdb's version includes in-frame clones alone and lacks a portion of them. The profile shows several thousand clones, around 87% of them singletons. Sequences were obtained from FFPE invasive lung adenocarcinoma tissue. Receptor source: a person between 65 and 79 years old with invasive lung adenocarcinoma.

The V and J genes are TRBV19 and TRBJ1-2; D possibly corresponds to TRBD1 (5 bases). The V end was cut by 5 bases, the J end by 2 bases, with 12 bases between. The CDR3 extends over 14 amino acids. Germline V gene sequence: CDR1 LNHDA, CDR2 SQIVND (reference sequence). The CDR3 coding sequence is TGTGCCAGTAGTTTGCGGGACGGGAACTATGGCTACACCTTC. Its translation: CASSLRDGNYGYTF.

This clone was recorded once. V gene TRBV28 combines with J gene TRBJ1-1; the match to TRBD1 covers 9 bases. The CDR3 spans 15 residues. J lost 1 base, V lost 5 bases, and 5 bases had no gene match. Germline V gene sequence: CDR1 MDHEN, CDR2 SYDVKM. CDR3 bases: TGTGCCAGCAGTCCTCGGGGACAGGGGAACACTGAAGCTTTCTTT. Translating gives CASSPRGQGNTEAFF.

This sequence joins TRBV6-5 and TRBJ2-3; D is uncertain. V shed 2 bases and J shed 0 bases, with 6 bases lying between them. The CDR3 length is 14 residues. Germline values: CDR1 MNHEY, CDR2 SVGAGI. In nucleotides, the CDR3 is TGTGCCAGCAGTTACAACCCTAGCACAGATACGCAGTATTTT. Protein product: CASSYNPSTDTQYF.

V is TRBV7-3 and J is TRBJ2-3; D unclear. Trimming stripped 3 bases from V and 2 bases from J, with 6 bases between. CDR1 and CDR2 from the germline V gene are SGHTA and FQGTGA. CDR3 size: 13 residues. The CDR3 sequence is CASSLGHTDTQYF. CDR3 DNA: TGTGCCAGCAGCTTGGGCCACACAGATACGCAGTATTTT.

This clone was seen only a few times. The chain uses TRBV10-3 and TRBJ1-2, with TRBD1 identical over 7 bases. The CDR3 extends over 14 amino acids. V lost 7 bases, J lost 2 bases, and 7 bases stayed unmatched. Germline V gives CDR1 ENHRY, CDR2 SYGVKD. CDR3 DNA: TGTGCCATCAAGGGCCCAGGGGGAAACTATGGCTACACCTTC. Translating gives CAIKGPGGNYGYTF.

This chain links TRBV29-1 with TRBJ2-7; possibly TRBD1 or TRBD2 for D (5 bases each). The V gene lost 6 bases and the J gene lost 4 bases, with 19 bases spanning the gap. This CDR3 comprises 14 residues. Germline V gene data show CDR1 as SQVTM and CDR2 as ANQGSEA. CDR3 region: CSVSPGTGQYEQYF. CDR3 bases: TGCAGCGTCTCCCCCGGGACGGGTCAATACGAGCAGTACTTC.

The chain links TRBV30 to TRBJ2-7, with D perhaps given as TRBD1 or TRBD2 (5 bases each). The germline V gene encodes CDR1 GTSNPN and CDR2 SVGIG (reference sequence). This CDR3 spans 13 amino acids. The germline V and J ends were trimmed by 8 bases and 4 bases, with 18 bases remaining between them. As DNA, the CDR3 is TGTGCCAGCACTTGGGGGAATACTTACGAGCAGTACTTC. Translated, it gives CASTWGNTYEQYF.

CDR3 residues: CASSRPLGVNTEAFF. DNA of the CDR3: TGTGCCAGCAGTCGACCGCTAGGGGTGAACACTGAAGCTTTCTTT. The J gene is TRBJ1-1, the V gene TRBV28; possible D gene TRBD1, 5 bases. Germline CDR1 and CDR2: MDHEN and SYDVKM. The CDR3 totals 15 residues. Trimming took off 5 bases at V and 0 bases at J, with 13 bases between the two ends. The full variable domain, in which reference TRBV28 and TRBJ1-1 provide the parts outside the CDR3, is DVKVTQSSRYLVKRTGEKVFLECVQDMDHENMFWYRQDPGLGLRLIYFSYDVKMKEKGDIPEGYSVSREKKERFSLILESASTNQTSMYLCASSRPLGVNTEAFFGQGTRLTVV.

This rearrangement joins TRBV2 to TRBJ1-1, with 7 nucleotides matching TRBD1. The CDR3 is 14 amino acids. Losses at the gene ends were 6 bases for V and 6 bases for J; bases not matched to a gene: 10. The V gene's germline CDR1 is SNHLY and CDR2 FYNNEI. CDR3 sequence reads: CASREQGPAAEAFF. Here the CDR3 DNA reads TGTGCCAGCAGAGAACAGGGGCCTGCAGCTGAAGCTTTCTTT.

The rearrangement links TRBV30 to TRBJ1-2, with 8 bases identical to TRBD1. Germline V CDR1 and CDR2: GTSNPN, SVGIG (reference sequence). CDR3 length: 11 residues. CDR3 bases: TGTGCTGCGGACAGGGCACTTGGCTACACCTTC. Its translation: CAADRALGYTF.

The sample holds one count of this clone. The rearrangement links TRBV5-1 to TRBJ2-7; D is uncertain. This CDR3 is 12 amino acids long. V was trimmed by 1 base and J by 6 bases, leaving 8 bases between them. The germline V gene has CDR1 SGHRS and CDR2 YFSETQ. The CDR3 sequence: CASSLSGGEQYF. CDR3 sequence (DNA): TGCGCCAGCAGCTTGTCGGGCGGCGAGCAGTACTTC.

The rearrangement joins TRBV4-2 to TRBJ2-2; D not certain. V shed 0 bases and J shed 6 bases, with 5 bases lying between them. The CDR3 consists of 13 residues. CDR1 LGHNA and CDR2 YNFKEQ come from the germline V gene. CDR3 protein: CASSQDGPGELFF. The CDR3, as DNA: TGTGCCAGCAGCCAAGACGGGCCCGGGGAGCTGTTTTTT.

The J gene is TRBJ2-1, the V gene TRBV9; D might be TRBD1 (6 bases). This CDR3 is built from 13 residues. Trimming cost V 4 bases and J 8 bases, with 13 bases left between them. From germline, CDR1 is SGDLS and CDR2 YYNGEE. The CDR3 loop reads CASSLQGRDEQFF. CDR3 DNA: TGTGCCAGCAGCCTACAGGGCAGGGATGAGCAGTTCTTC.

This clone was recorded once. The chain uses TRBV5-6 and TRBJ1-2; D not certain. The CDR3 sequence is 18 residues long. Between the trimmed V and J ends, which lost 0 bases and 1 base, there was a span of 19 bases. Germline assignment: CDR1 SGHDT and CDR2 YYEEEE. The CDR3 sequence: CASSLGIRARKYNYGYTF. The CDR3 DNA sequence: TGTGCCAGCAGCTTGGGGATCCGGGCCCGGAAATATAACTATGGCTACACCTTC.

The rearrangement links TRBV9 to TRBJ1-2; maybe TRBD1 (6 bases). This CDR3 contains 14 residues. The ends were cut back, 4 bases at V and 7 bases at J, with 17 bases in the middle. Germline CDR1 reads SGDLS; CDR2 reads YYNGEE. In DNA, the CDR3 is TGTGCCAGCAGCAATCGTACAGGGCCTTCTGGCTACACCTTC. Its translation is CASSNRTGPSGYTF.

The V and J genes are TRBV18 and TRBJ2-5; no clear D gene. This CDR3 is built from 13 residues. The V gene's germline CDR1 is KGHSH and CDR2 LQKENI. Trimming stripped 4 bases from V and 0 bases from J, with 6 bases between. The CDR3 DNA sequence: TGTGCCAGCTCACGTTCCGACCAAGAGACCCAGTACTTC. Its protein product is CASSRSDQETQYF.

This chain links TRBV30 with TRBJ1-3; 7 positions agree with TRBD1. CDR1 is GTSNPN, CDR2 SVGIG, per germline (reference sequence). This CDR3 is 12 amino acids long. The V gene end was trimmed by 4 bases and the J gene end by 4 bases; junction bases not matched to a gene: 1. CDR3 nucleotide sequence: TGTGCCTGGAAGGGGGCCGGAAACACCATATATTTT. Protein sequence: CAWKGAGNTIYF. Together with reference TRBV30 and TRBJ1-3, the CDR3 gives the full variable domain: SQTIHQWPATLVQPVGSPLSLECTVEGTSNPNLYWYRQAAGRGLQLLFYSVGIGQISSEVPQNLSASRPQDRQFILSSKKLLLSDSGFYLCAWKGAGNTIYFGEGSWLTVV.

This clone was seen only once. The chain recombines TRBV4-1 with TRBJ1-1; unclear D gene. Trimming left V 3 bases short and J 4 bases short, with 18 bases between. The germline CDR1 and CDR2 sequences are MGHRA and YSYEKL. This CDR3 is 16 amino acids long. Here the CDR3 DNA reads TGCGCCAGCAGCCAGGCCCGGGCTACTGACGGCACTGAAGCTTTCTTT. Protein sequence: CASSQARATDGTEAFF.

The rearrangement joins TRBV30 to TRBJ1-2, with a possible D match to TRBD1 (6 bases). Trimming pared 3 bases from V and 6 bases from J, leaving 17 bases between. Looked up from germline, CDR1 is GTSNPN and CDR2 is SVGIG (reference sequence). The CDR3 loop spans 14 amino acids. CDR3 region: CAWRSGHEGNGYTF. As DNA, the CDR3 is TGTGCCTGGAGGTCGGGACACGAAGGGAATGGCTACACCTTC. The variable domain in full, completed from reference TRBV30 and TRBJ1-2, reads SQTIHQWPATLVQPVGSPLSLECTVEGTSNPNLYWYRQAAGRGLQLLFYSVGIGQISSEVPQNLSASRPQDRQFILSSKKLLLSDSGFYLCAWRSGHEGNGYTFGSGTRLTVV.

V is TRBV28 and J is TRBJ2-7; 7 nucleotides agree with TRBD1. Germline trimming cut 4 bases from V and 3 bases from J; bases unmatched to any gene: 6. The CDR3 runs to 14 residues. Germline V gene data show CDR1 as MDHEN and CDR2 as SYDVKM. The CDR3 here is CASSSIGTVYEQYF. The CDR3 DNA reads TGTGCCAGCAGTTCAATCGGGACAGTCTACGAGCAGTACTTC.

This chain joins TRBV4-2 and TRBJ2-5, with a tentative D call TRBD2 (6 bases). Trimming stripped 6 bases from V and 4 bases from J, with 12 bases between. Germline-derived CDR1 and CDR2 are LGHNA and YNFKEQ. The CDR3 runs to 13 residues. The CDR3 here is CASRGLDGETQYF. The CDR3 bases are TGTGCCAGCAGGGGACTCGACGGAGAGACCCAGTACTTC.

This rearrangement joins TRBV2 to TRBJ2-3, with TRBD2 identical over 12 bases. CDR3 length equals 15 residues. Germline CDR1 is SNHLY and CDR2 is FYNNEI. Trimming took 4 bases from V and 3 from J; bases not matched to a gene: 2. The chain's CDR3 is CASSVGLAGTDTQYF. CDR3 bases: TGTGCCAGCAGTGTCGGACTAGCGGGGACAGATACGCAGTATTTT.

This clone was observed a handful of times. This chain links TRBV5-1 with TRBJ2-1; TRBD1 matches at 7 bases. This CDR3 has 15 amino acids. The germline V gene has CDR1 SGHRS and CDR2 YFSETQ. The junction had 5 bases not matched to a gene; V was cut back by 0 bases and J by 5 bases. The CDR3 nucleotides read TGCGCCAGCAGCTTGGAAGGACAGGCTAACAATGAGCAGTTCTTC. It encodes CASSLEGQANNEQFF.

This chain's CDR3 is CAWSVPGGRNTIYF. Written as DNA, the CDR3 is TGTGCCTGGAGTGTACCAGGGGGGAGAAACACCATATATTTT. V gene TRBV30 combines with J gene TRBJ1-3, with 7 bases lining up with TRBD1. CDR3 length: 14 residues. CDR1 and CDR2 (germline): GTSNPN, SVGIG (reference sequence). V shed 0 bases, J shed 5 bases, and the junction held 4 bases outside the gene matches.

This chain connects TRBV28 to TRBJ2-4; D is unclear. CDR3 length: 14 residues. CDR1 is MDHEN and CDR2 is SYDVKM in the germline V gene. V lost 3 bases and J 0 bases, leaving 6 bases between the germline ends. This CDR3 is CASSFGVAKNIQYF. CDR3 DNA: TGTGCCAGCAGTTTTGGGGTAGCCAAAAACATTCAGTACTTC.

V and J are TRBV19 and TRBJ2-7; 11 bases are shared with TRBD2. This CDR3 has 13 residues. Germline values: CDR1 LNHDA, CDR2 SQIVND (reference sequence). V was clipped by 6 bases and J by 8 bases; unmatched bases: 6. The CDR3 DNA sequence: TGTGCCAGTAGCGTCGGACTAGCGGGCAAGCAGTACTTC. Protein product: CASSVGLAGKQYF.

This chain uses TRBV5-4 with TRBJ1-4; the match to TRBD1 covers 9 bases. After removal of 4 bases from V and 0 bases from J, the junction contained 1 base not matched to a gene. Germline CDR1 reads SGHNT; CDR2 reads YYREEE (reference sequence). The CDR3 totals 15 residues. The CDR3 nucleotides read TGTGCCAGCAGCGGGGACAGGGCAACTAATGAAAAACTGTTTTTT. It translates to CASSGDRATNEKLFF.

V gene TRBV9 combines with J gene TRBJ2-2; either TRBD1 or TRBD2 may fit D (5 bases each). Germline V CDR1 and CDR2: SGDLS, YYNGEE. There are 13 residues in the CDR3. V lost 0 bases to trimming and J lost 8 bases, with 8 bases between them. The CDR3 region has the DNA TGTGCCAGCAGCGTAGTAGAGGGGGGGGAGCTGTTTTTT. It translates to CASSVVEGGELFF.

The V gene is TRBV2, the J gene TRBJ2-2, with D perhaps assigned TRBD1 or TRBD2 (5 bases each). The CDR3 length is 15 residues. CDR1 and CDR2 (germline): SNHLY, FYNNEI. Between the trimmed V and J ends, which lost 3 bases and 4 bases, there was a span of 12 bases. The CDR3 nucleotides read TGTGCCAGCAGTGAGGGGGTTGGATTCACCGGGGAGCTGTTTTTT. This sequence encodes CASSEGVGFTGELFF.

The chain links TRBV7-9 to TRBJ1-1; the D gene is possibly TRBD1 (6 bases). The ends were cut back, 6 bases at V and 11 bases at J, with 16 bases in the middle. The germline CDR1 and CDR2 sequences are SEHNR and FQNEAQ (reference sequence). The CDR3 has 12 amino acids. The CDR3 is CASRRTVTRAFF. The CDR3 DNA is TGTGCCAGCAGAAGGACAGTGACTCGGGCTTTCTTT.